The 26 T cell receptor beta chains given below trace back to one sample, sequenced in a study of identifying expanded T cells in peripheral blood. Profiling relied on immunoSEQ multiplex PCR, and the TCRdb table lists in-frame clones only, not all of them. The data contain about 100,000 clones, 80% to 90% of them singletons. Sequences were obtained from blood. Receptors were obtained from a person aged 18 to 75 in good health.

This chain joins TRBV6-5 and TRBJ1-6; no clear D gene. The CDR3 loop spans 16 amino acids. The germline CDR1 and CDR2 sequences are MNHEY and SVGAGI. With 0 bases removed from V and 5 bases from J, the gap between germline ends came to 11 bases. Here the CDR3 reads CASSYSEGMNNSPLHF. The DNA of the CDR3 is TGTGCCAGCAGTTACTCGGAGGGAATGAATAATTCACCCCTCCACTTT.

The genes are TRBV6-1 and TRBJ1-3, with D perhaps TRBD1 (5 bases). The germline gives CDR1 MNHNS, CDR2 SASEGT. V was clipped by 0 bases and J by 0 bases, with 9 bases between them. The CDR3 consists of 16 residues. CDR3 sequence reads: CASSEAVGVSGNTIYF. The CDR3 nucleotides read TGTGCCAGCAGTGAAGCGGTGGGGGTCTCTGGAAACACCATATATTTT.

The chain employs TRBV6-5 and TRBJ2-1, with D possibly TRBD2 on 6 matching bases. Between the trimmed V and J ends, which lost 0 bases and 10 bases, there was a span of 13 bases. This CDR3 comprises 14 residues. Germline loops: CDR1 MNHEY, CDR2 SVGAGI. The CDR3 DNA reads TGTGCCAGCAGTTACTCGAGGTGGGACTTCGAGCAGTTCTTC. Residues: CASSYSRWDFEQFF.

The chain's CDR3 is CASSLGTSGKSSYNEQFF. The DNA for the CDR3 is TGCGCCAGCAGCTTGGGGACTAGCGGGAAGAGCTCCTACAATGAGCAGTTCTTC. J is TRBJ2-1 and V is TRBV5-1; 12 bases fit TRBD2. With 0 bases clipped from V and 0 bases from J, the junction kept 4 bases outside the gene matches. CDR3 length: 18 residues. CDR1 is SGHRS, CDR2 YFSETQ, per germline.

This chain uses TRBV19 with TRBJ1-1, with TRBD1 matching 8 bases. This CDR3 is built from 15 residues. Germline V gene sequence: CDR1 LNHDA, CDR2 SQIVND (reference sequence). J lost 4 bases, V lost 4 bases, and 8 bases had no gene match. The CDR3 region is CASSTMTGEGTEAFF. In DNA form, the CDR3 reads TGTGCCAGTAGTACGATGACAGGGGAAGGCACTGAAGCTTTCTTT.

V usage is TRBV7-8 and J usage is TRBJ2-1; D is undetermined. V lost 1 base to trimming and J lost 7 bases, with 5 bases between them. The germline CDR1 and CDR2 sequences are SGHVS and FQNEAQ. CDR3 size: 12 residues. The CDR3 nucleotides are TGTGCCAGCAGCTTAGTATGGAATGAGCAGTTCTTC. This codes for CASSLVWNEQFF.

The chain joins TRBV6-5 to TRBJ1-4; perhaps TRBD1 as D (6 bases). V gave up 6 bases and J gave up 5 bases, with 16 bases separating them. The CDR3 loop spans 15 amino acids. The V gene's germline CDR1 is MNHEY and CDR2 SVGAGI. CDR3 loop: CASSPSGGRNEKLFF. In nucleotides, the CDR3 is TGTGCCAGCAGCCCGTCCGGGGGCCGAAATGAAAAACTGTTTTTT.

The DNA for the CDR3 is TGTGCCAGCAGCTCAGCAGGGGGGACTGAAGCTTTCTTT. This sequence encodes CASSSAGGTEAFF. V and J are TRBV7-3 and TRBJ1-1; TRBD1 matches at 7 bases. The junction had 4 bases not matched to a gene; V was cut back by 4 bases and J by 5 bases. CDR3 length: 13 amino acids. Germline V gene lookup returns CDR1 SGHTA and CDR2 FQGTGA.

The chain carries TRBV27 and TRBJ1-6; a possible D gene is TRBD1 (5 bases). Deletions cut 3 bases from V and 8 bases from J, with 23 bases between. Germline lookup yields CDR1 MNHEY and CDR2 SMNVEV (reference sequence). This CDR3 region has 18 residues. The CDR3, as DNA: TGTGCCAGCAGTTTTACCCCCGGGGGGGGGAGGCTTTATTCACCCCTCCACTTT. This gives the protein CASSFTPGGGRLYSPLHF.

This clone was counted ten times or more. Other nucleotide sequences in the sample specify the same CDR3. This rearrangement joins TRBV30 to TRBJ1-2, with D unclear. Germline CDR1 and CDR2: GTSNPN and SVGIG (reference sequence). CDR3 length: 11 amino acids. The V and J ends lost 4 bases and 7 bases respectively, with 10 bases between them. CDR3 amino acids: CAWIGLGGYTF. CDR3 in DNA: TGTGCCTGGATTGGGCTGGGTGGCTACACCTTC.

The gene calls are TRBV2 and TRBJ1-1; D may be TRBD1 (5 bases). V lost 5 bases to trimming and J lost 5 bases, with 18 bases between them. The CDR3 runs 15 residues. CDR1 and CDR2 (germline): SNHLY, FYNNEI. The DNA of the CDR3 is TGTGCCAGCAGTCGCAACCAGGGATTTGGGACTGAAGCTTTCTTT. Translated: CASSRNQGFGTEAFF. The entire variable domain, with the rest obtained from reference TRBV2 and TRBJ1-1, is as follows: EPEVTQTPSHQVTQMGQEVILRCVPISNHLYFYWYRQILGQKVEFLVSFYNNEISEKSEIFDDQFSVERPDGSNFTLKIRSTKLEDSAMYFCASSRNQGFGTEAFFGQGTRLTVV.

The chain carries TRBV5-4 and TRBJ2-7, with 12 bases fitting TRBD1. This CDR3 is 17 amino acids long. V lost 3 bases, J lost 2 bases, and 9 bases stayed unmatched. Germline CDR1 reads SGHNT; CDR2 reads YYREEE (reference sequence). CDR3 bases: TGTGCCAGCAGCTCCGGGACAGGGGGCTTCTCGACCTACGAGCAGTACTTC. The encoded protein is CASSSGTGGFSTYEQYF.

In DNA form, the CDR3 reads TGTGCCAGCAGCCCACTGGCCGCAGAGGTCACTGAAGCTTTCTTT. Residues: CASSPLAAEVTEAFF. This chain joins TRBV7-9 and TRBJ1-1; no firm D call. Germline V lookup: CDR1 SEHNR, CDR2 FQNEAQ (reference sequence). The CDR3 consists of 15 residues. V gave up 5 bases and J gave up 4 bases, with 17 bases separating them.

This chain links TRBV9 with TRBJ2-1; the match to TRBD2 covers 9 bases. Germline V gene lookup returns CDR1 SGDLS and CDR2 YYNGEE. Losses at the gene ends were 2 bases for V and 7 bases for J; bases not matched to a gene: 10. This CDR3 has 16 amino acids. CDR3 in amino acids: CASSVSRLAARNEQFF. In nucleotides, the CDR3 is TGTGCCAGCAGCGTTTCTAGACTAGCGGCCAGAAATGAGCAGTTCTTC.

The chain carries TRBV10-3 and TRBJ2-1, with TRBD1 matching 9 bases. The ends lost 5 bases at V and 9 bases at J; junction bases unmatched: 8. The CDR3 contains 14 residues. Germline CDR1 ENHRY, CDR2 SYGVKD. The chain's CDR3 is CAISPPGQGVEQFF. As DNA, the CDR3 is TGTGCCATCAGTCCACCGGGACAGGGTGTTGAGCAGTTCTTC.

This clone was counted once. This chain links TRBV7-9 with TRBJ1-4, with 7 bases aligning to TRBD1. J was trimmed by 8 bases and V by 9 bases; bases with no gene match: 9. Germline V gives CDR1 SEHNR, CDR2 FQNEAQ (reference sequence). CDR3 length: 13 amino acids. For the CDR3, the DNA is TGTGCCAGTACTGAAGGGGGCTGGGAAAAACTGTTTTTT. Its protein product is CASTEGGWEKLFF.

The V gene is TRBV7-2, the J gene TRBJ1-5; perhaps TRBD1 as D (6 bases). CDR1 is SGHTA and CDR2 is FQGNSA in the germline V gene. The CDR3 contains 15 residues. The V end was cut by 0 bases, the J end by 8 bases, with 14 bases between. The CDR3 region is CASSLADDRRKPQHF. The CDR3 DNA reads TGTGCCAGCAGCTTAGCGGACGACAGGCGTAAGCCCCAGCATTTT.

The chain joins TRBV11-2 to TRBJ1-6, with TRBD1 matching over 7 bases. The CDR3 runs to 12 residues. The V and J ends lost 8 bases and 10 bases, in that order; junction bases with no gene match: 5. In germline, CDR1 is SGHAT, CDR2 FQNNGV. CDR3 nucleotide sequence: TGTGCCAGCGGTCCAGGGGGATCACCCCTCCACTTT. It is translated as CASGPGGSPLHF.

The chain carries TRBV7-8 and TRBJ1-2; maybe TRBD1 (5 bases). The CDR3 runs to 16 residues. V was shortened by 3 bases and J by 0 bases, with 14 bases between the two germline ends. Germline CDR1 and CDR2: SGHVS and FQNEAQ. CDR3 in DNA: TGTGCCAGCAGCTTGGGACGGACCTCCGCTAACTATGGCTACACCTTC. It is translated as CASSLGRTSANYGYTF.

The V gene is TRBV4-2, the J gene TRBJ2-5; the match to TRBD2 covers 11 bases. The CDR3 length is 15 residues. The V gene's germline CDR1 is LGHNA and CDR2 YNFKEQ. The V segment lost 4 bases and the J segment 4 bases; nucleotides outside the gene matches: 5. The CDR3 loop reads CASSRVAGGGETQYF. DNA for the CDR3: TGTGCCAGCAGCCGAGTAGCGGGGGGGGGAGAGACCCAGTACTTC.

This chain uses TRBV6-1 with TRBJ1-1, with D unresolved. Germline-derived CDR1 and CDR2 are MNHNS and SASEGT. V lost 6 bases to trimming and J lost 3 bases, with 14 bases between them. This CDR3 is 14 amino acids long. The CDR3 here is CASRVGILDTEAFF. Here the CDR3 DNA reads TGTGCCAGCAGGGTGGGGATTTTGGACACTGAAGCTTTCTTT.

The V and J genes are TRBV6-5 and TRBJ1-3; D is unresolved. This CDR3 region has 12 residues. Between the trimmed V and J ends, which lost 5 bases and 10 bases, there was a span of 12 bases. CDR1 and CDR2 (germline): MNHEY, SVGAGI. In DNA form, the CDR3 reads TGTGCCAGCAGTGAAAGCCAAGGTACCATATATTTT. Amino acid sequence: CASSESQGTIYF.

The chain recombines TRBV10-3 with TRBJ1-1; D gene unclear. Per germline, CDR1 ENHRY and CDR2 SYGVKD. V dropped 4 bases and J dropped 6 bases, with 15 bases sitting between them. The CDR3 spans 14 residues. The CDR3 coding sequence is TGTGCCATCAGTGGGACTGGACTTAGCCCTGAAGCTTTCTTT. Amino acids: CAISGTGLSPEAFF.

The chain joins TRBV6-6 to TRBJ1-1; 11 nucleotides agree with TRBD1. CDR1 is MNHNY and CDR2 is SVGAGI in the germline V gene (reference sequence). This CDR3 contains 15 residues. The V and J ends lost 6 bases and 4 bases, in that order; junction bases with no gene match: 7. The CDR3 sequence is CASRKRDRGSTEAFF. CDR3 nucleotides: TGTGCCAGCAGGAAAAGGGACAGGGGGAGCACTGAAGCTTTCTTT.

Concerning this clone itself: The same CDR3 can be traced to other DNA sequences in this sample. The chain joins TRBV19 to TRBJ1-4, with 9 bases that match TRBD1. This CDR3 is 14 amino acids long. V dropped 7 bases and J dropped 10; count of bases not matched to a gene: 10. Germline-derived CDR1 and CDR2 are LNHDA and SQIVND (reference sequence). The CDR3 coding sequence is TGTGCCAGTATCCCGGGACAGGGCCCGGGAAAACTGTTTTTT. Translated, it gives CASIPGQGPGKLFF.

This clone was observed once. This chain connects TRBV19 to TRBJ1-1; 7 nucleotides align to TRBD1. Unmatched junction bases numbered 9, after V lost 10 bases and J lost 1 base. The CDR3 contains 14 residues. CDR1 and CDR2 from the germline V gene are LNHDA and SQIVND (reference sequence). The CDR3 region has the DNA TGTGCCACCTTGGGAGGGGGCAGGAACACTGAAGCTTTCTTT. It codes for CATLGGGRNTEAFF.